What follows are 11 T cell receptor beta chains derived from one specimen sequenced in a study of blood T cell repertoires in COVID-19. Assay used: immunoSEQ multiplex PCR; TCRdb lists only in-frame clones, some missing. The sample contains fewer than 50,000 clones, over 70% of which appear only once. What was sequenced was peripheral blood. The source is a human donor in a cohort sampled during active COVID-19.

The gene calls are TRBV6-6 and TRBJ2-2; D is perhaps TRBD2 (6 bases). The V gene lost 5 bases and the J gene lost 1 base, with 14 bases spanning the gap. This CDR3 contains 16 residues. From germline, CDR1 is MNHNY and CDR2 SVGAGI (reference sequence). CDR3 in DNA: TGTGCCAGCAGTCCCGGACTAAAGATGAACACCGGGGAGCTGTTTTTT. Protein: CASSPGLKMNTGELFF.

V is TRBV28 and J is TRBJ2-7; 9 nucleotides match TRBD2. CDR1 is MDHEN and CDR2 is SYDVKM in the germline V gene. V lost 6 bases, J lost 9 bases, and 15 bases stayed unmatched. The CDR3 consists of 15 residues. CDR3 in amino acids: CASRNSGAGGPVQYF. The DNA of the CDR3 is TGTGCCAGCAGAAACTCGGGTGCGGGAGGGCCCGTGCAGTACTTC.

V and J are TRBV10-3 and TRBJ2-2; 7 nucleotides match TRBD1. V trimming: 0 bases; J trimming: 13 bases; junction bases outside the gene matches: 8. CDR1 is ENHRY, CDR2 SYGVKD, per germline. The CDR3 totals 14 residues. As DNA, the CDR3 is TGTGCCATCAGTGAGTCCAACGCCGGGACAGTGCTGTTTTTT. This translates into CAISESNAGTVLFF.

The CDR3 DNA reads as TGTGCCAGCAGCCCACGACTAGTAGCAGATACGCAGTATTTT. Amino acids: CASSPRLVADTQYF. The J gene is TRBJ2-3, the V gene TRBV11-1; D is perhaps TRBD2 (6 bases). Between the trimmed V and J ends, which lost 5 bases and 4 bases, there was a span of 13 bases. The CDR3 covers 14 residues. Germline CDR1 SGHAT, CDR2 FQDESV (reference sequence).

The CDR3 region is CASSYTLDRGDNEAFF. The CDR3, as DNA: TGTGCCAGCAGTTACACCCTCGACAGGGGAGACAATGAAGCTTTCTTT. The chain uses TRBV6-2 or TRBV6-3 and TRBJ1-1; the match to TRBD1 covers 8 bases. With V trimmed by 2 bases and J by 7 bases, 12 bases remained unmatched. CDR3 length equals 16 residues. Germline V CDR1 and CDR2: MNHEY, SVGEGT.

The V and J genes are TRBV7-9 and TRBJ2-1, with 8 bases aligning to TRBD2. This CDR3 is 15 amino acids long. V gave up 5 bases and J gave up 0 bases; unmatched junction bases: 3. Looked up from germline, CDR1 is SEHNR and CDR2 is FQNEAQ (reference sequence). CDR3 DNA: TGTGCCAGCAGCCCGAGCGGGAGCTCCTACAATGAGCAGTTCTTC. This translates into CASSPSGSSYNEQFF.

The chain recombines TRBV20-1 with TRBJ2-7; D remains ambiguous. Trimming took 0 bases from V and 7 from J, leaving 7 bases between them. The CDR3 is 11 amino acids. Germline CDR1 and CDR2: DFQATT and SNEGSKA (reference sequence). The CDR3 DNA sequence: TGCAGTGCTAGAGATACGAGGGAGCAGTACTTC. It specifies CSARDTREQYF.

This rearrangement joins TRBV27 to TRBJ2-7; D is possibly TRBD2 (6 bases). V lost 6 bases and J 0 bases, leaving 12 bases between the germline ends. This CDR3 is 14 amino acids long. Germline V lookup: CDR1 MNHEY, CDR2 SMNVEV (reference sequence). This CDR3 reads CASRVMTSSYEQYF. In DNA, the CDR3 is TGTGCCAGCAGGGTTATGACTAGCTCCTACGAGCAGTACTTC.

The chain has TRBV28 and TRBJ2-2; the D is unclear. Germline assignment: CDR1 MDHEN and CDR2 SYDVKM. The CDR3 runs to 12 residues. V was trimmed by 7 bases and J by 4 bases, leaving 7 bases between them. The DNA of the CDR3 is TGTGCCAGCACTAAAAGCACCGGGGAGCTGTTTTTT. Translated, it gives CASTKSTGELFF.

V is TRBV6-1 and J is TRBJ2-7; tentatively, D is TRBD2 (5 bases). Germline loops: CDR1 MNHNS, CDR2 SASEGT. V was pared by 2 bases and J by 0 bases, with 17 bases between. The CDR3 consists of 17 residues. CDR3 DNA sequence: TGTGCCAGCAGTGAAAAAGAGGAGCGGAAGAGCTCCTACGAGCAGTACTTC. Protein: CASSEKEERKSSYEQYF.

The chain employs TRBV7-2 and TRBJ2-3, with 9 bases identical to TRBD2. This CDR3 is 18 amino acids long. V lost 5 bases and J lost 1; bases outside the gene matches: 13. CDR1 and CDR2 (germline): SGHTA, FQGNSA. The CDR3 bases are TGTGCCAGCAGCCCTCCAGTAGCGGGAGCCTGGGGCACAGATACGCAGTATTTT. Its protein product is CASSPPVAGAWGTDTQYF.